Below are 15 T cell receptor beta chains sequenced from a single sample in a study of T cell repertoires in cytomegalovirus infection. No antigen has been assigned to these receptors. TCRdb redid the calling of the reads with MiXCR, one entry per CDR3 protein. The table includes 250,000 to 300,000 distinct CDR3 sequences, about 20% detected once. Sequenced material: cultured PBMCs, taken from culture after CMV antigen stimulation. These receptors originate from a human donor in good health (CMV status not recorded). Some clones in this sample may be carry-over from other donors' samples.

The chain joins TRBV11-1 to TRBJ2-1, with a weak D call TRBD1 (5 bases). The CDR3 has 16 amino acids. Germline V gene lookup returns CDR1 SGHAT and CDR2 FQDESV (reference sequence). The V end lost 4 bases, the J end lost 7 bases, and 20 bases lay between the germline ends. Written as DNA, the CDR3 is TGTGCCAGCAGCTCCCGACCCTTTCTGCAGGGAAATGAGCAGTTCTTC. This sequence encodes CASSSRPFLQGNEQFF.

This clonotype was picked up many times. The chain uses TRBV25-1 and TRBJ1-1; D may be TRBD1 (5 bases). This CDR3 is built from 15 residues. Germline CDR1 reads MGHDK; CDR2 reads SYGVNS. Trimming took off 2 bases at V and 3 bases at J, with 13 bases between the two ends. This chain's CDR3 is CASSEPGLGDTEAFF. The DNA for the CDR3 is TGTGCCAGCAGTGAACCGGGACTTGGGGACACTGAAGCTTTCTTT.

This sequence joins TRBV28 and TRBJ1-6, with D uncertain. Germline V gene lookup returns CDR1 MDHEN and CDR2 SYDVKM. The germline V and J ends were trimmed by 8 bases and 5 bases, with 7 bases remaining between them. This CDR3 has 12 residues. CDR3 amino acids: CASGPDNSPLHF. In DNA, the CDR3 is TGTGCCAGCGGACCTGATAATTCACCCCTCCACTTT.

The chain is built from TRBV7-2 and TRBJ2-7; D is possibly TRBD1 (5 bases). V lost 8 bases and J lost 3, with 20 bases in between. Per the germline V gene, CDR1 is SGHTA and CDR2 is FQGNSA. The CDR3 loop spans 15 amino acids. CDR3 sequence: CASGREQGRFYEQYF. In DNA form, the CDR3 reads TGTGCCAGCGGCCGAGAGCAGGGCCGCTTCTACGAGCAGTACTTC.

The J gene is TRBJ1-1, the V gene TRBV19, with D hard to call. V was cut by 6 bases and J by 3 bases, with 8 bases left in between. Germline values: CDR1 LNHDA, CDR2 SQIVND (reference sequence). The CDR3 extends over 12 amino acids. This chain's CDR3 is CASRSRDTEAFF. CDR3 bases: TGTGCCAGTAGGTCTCGTGACACTGAAGCTTTCTTT.

This clonotype was seen ten or more times. The chain is built from TRBV7-2 and TRBJ1-2, with TRBD1 as a possible D gene (5 bases). Deletions cut 5 bases from V and 3 bases from J, with 13 bases between. The V gene's germline CDR1 is SGHTA and CDR2 FQGNSA. The CDR3 has 14 residues. CDR3 amino acids: CASSEDGGDYGYTF. The CDR3 region has the DNA TGTGCCAGCAGCGAGGACGGGGGGGACTATGGCTACACCTTC.

This clonotype was recorded at least ten times. CDR3 in amino acids: CASSPTTRDTGELFF. The CDR3 DNA sequence: TGTGCCAGCAGCCCTACCACTAGGGACACCGGGGAGCTGTTTTTT. This chain joins TRBV11-3 and TRBJ2-2; a possible D gene is TRBD2 (5 bases). The CDR3 sequence is 15 residues long. Trimming stripped 5 bases from V and 3 bases from J, with 13 bases between. Germline V CDR1 and CDR2: SGHNT, YENEEA.

This clonotype was seen a handful of times. CDR3 bases: TGTGCCAGCAGCCGAGGGGGGCGCGGGGAGCTGTTTTTT. It translates to CASSRGGRGELFF. This chain uses TRBV12-3 or TRBV12-4 with TRBJ2-2; the D call may be TRBD1 or TRBD2 (6 bases each). The CDR3 runs 13 residues. V lost 6 bases and J 7 bases, leaving 12 bases between the germline ends.

V and J are TRBV6-6 and TRBJ2-3, with D possibly being TRBD2 (7 bases). Germline loops: CDR1 MNHNY, CDR2 SVGAGI (reference sequence). This CDR3 contains 14 residues. V was cut by 5 bases and J by 4 bases, with 13 bases left in between. The CDR3 reads CASSERGGADTQYF. DNA of the CDR3: TGTGCCAGCAGTGAGCGAGGGGGGGCAGATACGCAGTATTTT.

This clonotype was seen a handful of times. The chain links TRBV12-3 or TRBV12-4 to TRBJ1-2; D unresolved. Trimming left V 1 base short and J 10 bases short, with 10 bases between. The CDR3 is 12 residues long. The CDR3 bases are TGTGCCAGCAGTTTAGGGGTGGGATTCTACACCTTC. Protein: CASSLGVGFYTF.

This clonotype was recorded at least ten times. This rearrangement joins TRBV7-2 to TRBJ2-7, with D perhaps assigned TRBD1 or TRBD2 (5 bases each). CDR3 length: 17 amino acids. Germline CDR1 reads SGHTA; CDR2 reads FQGNSA. Trimming removed 3 bases from V and 1 base from J, with 19 bases in between. CDR3 in DNA: TGTGCCAGCAGCTTTGCGAGGAGGCCAGGGTCTTCCTACGAGCAGTACTTC. Protein sequence: CASSFARRPGSSYEQYF.

This clonotype was seen at least ten times. The V gene is TRBV19, the J gene TRBJ1-3, with D possibly TRBD1 on 5 matching bases. Trimming removed 9 bases from V and 0 bases from J, with 12 bases in between. Germline loops: CDR1 LNHDA, CDR2 SQIVND (reference sequence). The CDR3 extends over 14 amino acids. The CDR3 DNA is TGTGCCAGCCATGGGACGGGCTCTGGAAACACCATATATTTT. Translating it yields CASHGTGSGNTIYF.

In this sample, this clonotype turned up a few times. The CDR3 DNA reads as TGCGCCAGCAGCCAAGAAGGGCGGGGTCCCTACGAGCAGTACTTC. Protein product: CASSQEGRGPYEQYF. This sequence joins TRBV4-3 and TRBJ2-7; D possibly corresponds to TRBD2 (6 bases). The ends were cut back, 0 bases at V and 2 bases at J, with 11 bases in the middle. Looked up from germline, CDR1 is LGHNA and CDR2 is YSLEER. This CDR3 spans 15 amino acids.

This clonotype was seen a few times. The chain employs TRBV19 and TRBJ1-1, with D hard to call. The CDR3 loop spans 14 amino acids. Germline V CDR1 and CDR2: LNHDA, SQIVND (reference sequence). Deletions cut 7 bases from V and 0 bases from J, with 12 bases between. This CDR3 reads CASKPTPMNTEAFF. DNA for the CDR3: TGTGCCAGTAAACCGACACCCATGAACACTGAAGCTTTCTTT.

V usage is TRBV11-2 and J usage is TRBJ2-7; tentatively, D is TRBD1 or TRBD2 (5 bases each). CDR3 length: 15 residues. V was trimmed by 0 bases and J by 4 bases, leaving 13 bases between them. Looked up from germline, CDR1 is SGHAT and CDR2 is FQNNGV. The CDR3 region is CASSLDGGQNYEQYV. CDR3 bases: TGTGCCAGCAGCTTAGATGGAGGACAAAATTACGAGCAGTACGTC.